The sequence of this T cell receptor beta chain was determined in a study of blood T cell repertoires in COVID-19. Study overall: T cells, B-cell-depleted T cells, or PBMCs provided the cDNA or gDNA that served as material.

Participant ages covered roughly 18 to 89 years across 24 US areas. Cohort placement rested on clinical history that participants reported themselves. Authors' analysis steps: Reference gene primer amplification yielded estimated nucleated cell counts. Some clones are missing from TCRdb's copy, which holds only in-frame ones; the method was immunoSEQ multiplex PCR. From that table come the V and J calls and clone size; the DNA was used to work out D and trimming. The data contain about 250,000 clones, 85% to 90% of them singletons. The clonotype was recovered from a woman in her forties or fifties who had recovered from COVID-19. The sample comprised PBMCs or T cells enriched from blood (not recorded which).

CDR3 protein: CASSYSGGSYEQYF. The CDR3 DNA is TGTGCCAGCAGCTACTCAGGGGGTAGCTACGAGCAGTACTTC. The chain employs TRBV7-8 and TRBJ2-7; 7 bases map to TRBD1. Trimming removed 4 bases from V and 3 bases from J; junction bases left unmatched: 6. The CDR3 covers 14 residues. CDR1 and CDR2 (germline): SGHVS, FQNEAQ.